This passage covers 15 T cell receptor beta chains from one sample sequenced in a study of blood T cell repertoires in COVID-19. Clones were sequenced by immunoSEQ multiplex PCR, and TCRdb holds only the in-frame ones, with some missing. The table lists roughly 300,000 clones, roughly 90% of them singletons, with about 2.5% in the top ten. Sample: PBMCs or T cells enriched from blood (not recorded which). These receptors came from a woman aged 40-49 years with acute COVID-19.

The V call is TRBV2, the J call TRBJ2-7; no definite D call. This CDR3 is 14 amino acids long. CDR1 SNHLY and CDR2 FYNNEI come from the germline V gene. Trimming removed 6 bases from V and 0 bases from J, with 12 bases in between. The CDR3 reads CASRTSRSSYEQYF. CDR3 nucleotides: TGTGCCAGCAGGACATCCCGTAGCTCCTACGAGCAGTACTTC. Together with reference TRBV2 and TRBJ2-7, the CDR3 gives the full variable domain: EPEVTQTPSHQVTQMGQEVILRCVPISNHLYFYWYRQILGQKVEFLVSFYNNEISEKSEIFDDQFSVERPDGSNFTLKIRSTKLEDSAMYFCASRTSRSSYEQYFGPGTRLTVT.

V gene TRBV11-2 combines with J gene TRBJ2-5; D is perhaps TRBD2 (5 bases). Germline assignment: CDR1 SGHAT and CDR2 FQNNGV. V dropped 4 bases and J dropped 2 bases, with 14 bases sitting between them. The CDR3 is made up of 15 amino acids. The CDR3: CASSSGLLPQETQYF. CDR3 in DNA: TGTGCCAGCAGCTCCGGACTTCTGCCTCAAGAGACCCAGTACTTC. Full variable domain (missing parts from reference TRBV11-2 and TRBJ2-5): EAGVAQSPRYKIIEKRQSVAFWCNPISGHATLYWYQQILGQGPKLLIQFQNNGVVDDSQLPKDRFSAERLKGVDSTLKIQPAKLEDSAVYLCASSSGLLPQETQYFGPGTRLLVL.

The chain links TRBV11-3 to TRBJ2-2; TRBD2 aligns across 7 bases. Germline V gene lookup returns CDR1 SGHNT and CDR2 YENEEA. The length of the CDR3 is 16 residues. The V gene end was trimmed by 1 base and the J gene end by 6 bases; junction bases not matched to a gene: 8. The CDR3 sequence: CASSLVRGIISGELFF. The CDR3 nucleotides are TGTGCCAGCAGCTTAGTGCGGGGGATCATCTCCGGGGAGCTGTTTTTT.

The chain combines TRBV28 with TRBJ1-5; 12 bases fit TRBD1. Germline V gene lookup returns CDR1 MDHEN and CDR2 SYDVKM. CDR3 length: 16 amino acids. V gave up 6 bases and J gave up 7 bases; unmatched junction bases: 10. The DNA for the CDR3 is TGTGCCAGCAGGTCGGGGACAGGGGGCGTCAGGCAGCCCCAGCATTTT. Its protein product is CASRSGTGGVRQPQHF. Based on the CDR3 plus reference TRBV28 and TRBJ1-5, the full variable domain is DVKVTQSSRYLVKRTGEKVFLECVQDMDHENMFWYRQDPGLGLRLIYFSYDVKMKEKGDIPEGYSVSREKKERFSLILESASTNQTSMYLCASRSGTGGVRQPQHFGDGTRLSIL.

The chain carries TRBV11-2 and TRBJ2-7; D is ambiguous. Trimming stripped 0 bases from V and 2 bases from J, with 5 bases between. This CDR3 is built from 13 residues. Germline CDR1 is SGHAT and CDR2 is FQNNGV. The CDR3 DNA sequence: TGTGCCAGCAGCTTAGATCACACCTACGAGCAGTACTTC. This gives the protein CASSLDHTYEQYF.

The V and J genes are TRBV18 and TRBJ2-7, with 8 bases lining up with TRBD2. This CDR3 contains 14 residues. Per the germline V gene, CDR1 is KGHSH and CDR2 is LQKENI. The ends lost 3 bases at V and 4 bases at J; junction bases unmatched: 5. CDR3: CASSPGRGGYEQYF. CDR3 sequence (DNA): TGTGCCAGCTCACCCGGCCGGGGGGGGTACGAGCAGTACTTC.

The rearrangement links TRBV11-3 to TRBJ2-7; 9 bases are shared with TRBD2. The germline gives CDR1 SGHNT, CDR2 YENEEA. The CDR3 is 16 amino acids. J was trimmed by 3 bases and V by 5 bases; bases with no gene match: 11. The CDR3 DNA reads TGTGCCAGCAGCCCCCCCCCGCGGCGGGAGGGCTACGAGCAGTACTTC. It is translated as CASSPPPRREGYEQYF.

The chain uses TRBV6-6 and TRBJ1-5, with 9 bases that match TRBD1. The length of the CDR3 is 16 residues. V lost 4 bases and J lost 5; bases outside the gene matches: 9. Germline-derived CDR1 and CDR2 are MNHNY and SVGAGI (reference sequence). CDR3 sequence (DNA): TGTGCCAGCAGTTCATCCAACAGGGGGCAGGATCAGCCCCAGCATTTT. Its translation: CASSSSNRGQDQPQHF.

The gene calls are TRBV4-3 and TRBJ1-6; D remains unclear. V dropped 0 bases and J dropped 7 bases, with 10 bases sitting between them. CDR1 and CDR2 (germline): LGHNA, YSLEER. This CDR3 is 15 amino acids long. In DNA form, the CDR3 reads TGCGCCAGCAGCCAAGATTGGCAGGCGAATTCACCCCTCCACTTT. Translated: CASSQDWQANSPLHF.

The chain joins TRBV28 to TRBJ1-2, with TRBD1 matching over 8 bases. Germline assignment: CDR1 MDHEN and CDR2 SYDVKM. V shed 4 bases, J shed 2 bases, and the junction held 6 bases outside the gene matches. The CDR3 covers 15 residues. The CDR3 reads CASSYTGGLNYGYTF. The DNA of the CDR3 is TGTGCCAGCAGTTACACAGGGGGTCTAAACTATGGCTACACCTTC.

The chain employs TRBV13 and TRBJ1-5, with D possibly matching TRBD1 (5 bases). The CDR3 contains 14 residues. V dropped 5 bases and J dropped 7 bases, with 15 bases sitting between them. CDR1 PRHDT and CDR2 FYEKMQ come from the germline V gene (reference sequence). Here the CDR3 DNA reads TGTGCCAGCAGCCCAGGCAGGGTCGCGCAGCCCCAGCATTTT. As protein: CASSPGRVAQPQHF.

In this sample, this clone turned up once. The chain combines TRBV11-2 with TRBJ1-2, with D perhaps matching TRBD1 (6 bases). Germline-derived CDR1 and CDR2 are SGHAT and FQNNGV. Trimming left V 4 bases short and J 7 bases short, with 16 bases between. The CDR3 is made up of 14 amino acids. The CDR3 DNA is TGTGCCAGCAGCTCCCCAACAGGGTCGGGTGGCTACACCTTC. Translation gives CASSSPTGSGGYTF. Looking up the rest from reference TRBV11-2 and TRBJ1-2 gives the full variable domain: EAGVAQSPRYKIIEKRQSVAFWCNPISGHATLYWYQQILGQGPKLLIQFQNNGVVDDSQLPKDRFSAERLKGVDSTLKIQPAKLEDSAVYLCASSSPTGSGGYTFGSGTRLTVV.

This clone was recorded once. Other DNA sequences in the same sample also yield this CDR3. The chain joins TRBV19 to TRBJ2-2, with D possibly TRBD2 on 5 matching bases. This CDR3 spans 14 amino acids. Germline V gene data show CDR1 as LNHDA and CDR2 as SQIVND (reference sequence). Trimming shortened V by 2 bases and J by 1 base, and 5 bases separated the two germline ends. The CDR3 is CASSIRGNTGELFF. CDR3 DNA: TGTGCCAGTAGTATACGGGGGAACACCGGGGAGCTGTTTTTT.

V and J are TRBV7-2 and TRBJ2-1, with 10 positions matching TRBD2. V lost 0 bases to trimming and J lost 7 bases; unmatched junction nucleotides: 3. CDR1 SGHTA and CDR2 FQGNSA come from the germline V gene. This CDR3 is built from 15 residues. The CDR3 sequence: CASSLASGRRNEQFF. The CDR3 DNA reads as TGTGCCAGCAGCTTAGCTAGCGGGAGGCGAAATGAGCAGTTCTTC.

CDR3 DNA sequence: TGTGCCAGCAGCTTAGGACAGAACTACGAGCAGTACTTC. Protein product: CASSLGQNYEQYF. The chain recombines TRBV7-2 with TRBJ2-7, with a weak D call TRBD1 (5 bases). Between the trimmed V and J ends, which lost 1 base and 3 bases, there was a span of 7 bases. The CDR3 sequence is 13 residues long. Germline CDR1 and CDR2: SGHTA and FQGNSA.